This T cell receptor beta chain was identified in a study of tumor-infiltrating lymphocytes in primary liver carcinoma. Study-level information: These patients were men and women whose ages were 30 to 69 years. Stage T1-T3 N0M0 tumors spanned about 4.2 to 10 cm.

The authors took blood RNA from unsorted whole blood and also extracted germline DNA. This clonotype occurred many times. With a constant-region primer, TCR beta cDNA was made from approximately 500 ng of total RNA. Three nested multiplex PCR rounds, a slightly modified ARM-PCR, produced the libraries for TCR beta. Forward primers for TRBV1-TRBV30 and a C-beta reverse primer served the first two PCR rounds, at 10 cycles each. In TCRdb, the multiplex PCR reads were re-called with MiXCR into one record per CDR3 protein. Counted here are about 310,000 distinct CDR3 sequences, 55% to 65% occurring once; the ten biggest clones make up about 8.4%. The CDR3 totals 15 residues. CDR1 MDHEN and CDR2 SYDVKM come from the germline V gene. Trimming left V 6 bases short and J 3 bases short, with 15 bases between.

V gene TRBV28 combines with J gene TRBJ2-1, with D perhaps TRBD2 (6 bases). The sequence was obtained from a man aged 35-49 years with primary liver carcinoma and hepatitis B virus infection. Specimen: peripheral blood. CDR3 sequence: CASSLGSGFYNEQFF. The CDR3 DNA reads TGTGCCAGCAGCCTCGGGAGCGGATTCTACAATGAGCAGTTCTTC.